Sequencing of this TCR beta chain was carried out in a study of post-analysis software for immune sequencing data. Overall study findings and caveats: Controls showed lower frequencies than patients for a few TRBV segments, and TRBV5-6, TRBV5-1 and TRBV20-1 were among these.

To note about this clonotype: Antigen: not known.

This CDR3 spans 15 amino acids. Germline assignment: CDR1 SGDLS and CDR2 YYNGEE. The germline V and J ends were trimmed by 4 bases and 10 bases, with 21 bases remaining between them. Incorporated into the TCR beta cDNA libraries were unique molecular identifiers, which served to reduce PCR and sequencing biases. When about 0.9 to 11 million T cells were used, they gave some 540,000 cDNA molecules. TCRdb called the PCR reads again in MiXCR, with one record for every CDR3 protein. The table has hundreds of thousands of distinct CDR3 sequences, approximately 46% seen once. V usage is TRBV9 and J usage is TRBJ2-1; no clear D gene. This receptor was identified in a girl aged 5-17 years with multiple sclerosis. The material sequenced was blood. The CDR3 nucleotides are TGTGCCAGCAGCTTTGCCCCGGACGGGCTGAGCGAGCAGTTCTTC. It is translated as CASSFAPDGLSEQFF.